The following is a TCR beta chain sequence with its context. Germline loops: CDR1 SGHTA, CDR2 FQGTGA. The length of the CDR3 is 14 residues. Trimming stripped 5 bases from V and 5 bases from J, with 15 bases between. This specimen comes from a study of blood T cell repertoires in COVID-19. The method was immunoSEQ multiplex PCR; TCRdb's version includes in-frame clones alone and lacks a portion of them. The repertoire holds about 180,000 clones, with around 82% as singletons. This chain connects TRBV7-3 to TRBJ2-5, with a possible D match to TRBD1 (5 bases). The material sequenced was peripheral blood. The TCR comes from a man between 18 and 29 years old with active or convalescent COVID-19. The CDR3 DNA follows: TGTGCCAGCAGCCCTGATGGGGCGGCGGAGACCCAGTACTTC. Translation gives CASSPDGAAETQYF.